The text below deals with one TCR beta chain. The antigen this receptor binds is unknown. The sample holds no much larger clone one base away, and base qualities are not on file. The protocol used for the library was the immunoSEQ multiplex PCR assay. Entries here come from immuneACCESS through TCRdb and include only in-frame sequences with V and J called. Some clones fail to appear in such tables; in the studies checked, an unresolved V gene covers under half of the shortfall, and the cause of the remainder is unknown. The sample table holds over 45,000 clones, of which over 75% were seen once. The ten top clones hold more than 1.5% of the sample. This record belongs to a study of T cell changes during pregnancy in multiple sclerosis (dated by TCRdb to between 2018 and 2021). Study-wide context: In women with multiple sclerosis, the researchers looked at how the T cell repertoire shifted as pregnancy progressed.

Trimming accounts for 4 bases at V and 1 base at J, while the number of junction bases matched to no gene is 3. Taken from cysteine to phenylalanine, the CDR3 has 14 residues. This entry keeps only the CDR3 DNA: 42 bases, framed from base 1. Per the germline V gene, KGHSH is the CDR1 and LQKENI is the CDR2. The TCR sequence derives from a female donor with multiple sclerosis, enrolled in a pregnancy study. This chain joins TRBV18 to TRBJ2-7; 8 bases in the middle match TRBD2. The specimen was peripheral blood, collected after pregnancy. The CDR3 reads as follows: CASSRSGASYEQYF. The sequenced DNA is TGTGCCAGCTCACGTAGCGGGGCTTCCTACGAGCAGTACTTC.